One sample yielded the 19 T cell receptor beta chains listed below, sequenced in a study of blood T cell repertoires in COVID-19. Some clones are missing from TCRdb's copy, which holds only in-frame ones; the method was immunoSEQ multiplex PCR. The profile shows 110,000 to 150,000 clones, over 75% of them singletons. The specimen sequenced was peripheral blood. The receptors were gathered from a man aged 45 to 65 with acute or convalescent COVID-19.

This rearrangement joins TRBV5-8 to TRBJ2-3, with 12 bases aligning to TRBD2. Germline values: CDR1 SGHTS, CDR2 YDEGEE. The CDR3 is 16 amino acids. The V segment lost 5 bases and the J segment 5 bases; nucleotides outside the gene matches: 9. CDR3 sequence: CASRVASGRAVDTQYF. The CDR3 DNA reads as TGTGCCAGCAGAGTCGCTAGCGGGAGGGCTGTAGATACGCAGTATTTT.

V usage is TRBV19 and J usage is TRBJ2-1, with 10 bases that match TRBD2. V lost 3 bases and J lost 10; bases outside the gene matches: 6. Looked up from germline, CDR1 is LNHDA and CDR2 is SQIVND (reference sequence). CDR3 length: 14 residues. CDR3 loop: CASSIGLAGVEQFF. CDR3 nucleotide sequence: TGTGCCAGTAGTATCGGGCTAGCGGGAGTCGAGCAGTTCTTC.

The chain combines TRBV2 with TRBJ2-1; D possibly corresponds to TRBD2 (5 bases). The CDR3 is made up of 15 amino acids. Trimming took 6 bases from V and 0 from J, leaving 12 bases between them. Germline V gene lookup returns CDR1 SNHLY and CDR2 FYNNEI. The CDR3 DNA reads TGTGCCAGCAGAGGAGTAGGGAGCTCCTACAATGAGCAGTTCTTC. This translates into CASRGVGSSYNEQFF.

The chain carries TRBV19 and TRBJ1-6; TRBD1 matches 8 bases. Germline CDR1 and CDR2: LNHDA and SQIVND (reference sequence). CDR3 length: 14 residues. The V gene end was trimmed by 5 bases and the J gene end by 7 bases; junction bases not matched to a gene: 4. Written as DNA, the CDR3 is TGTGCCAGTAGTGCCAGGGGGCAGAATTCACCCCTCCACTTT. This translates into CASSARGQNSPLHF. Full variable domain (rest looked up from reference TRBV19 and TRBJ1-6): DGGITQSPKYLFRKEGQNVTLSCEQNLNHDAMYWYRQDPGQGLRLIYYSQIVNDFQKGDIAEGYSVSREKKESFPLTVTSAQKNPTAFYLCASSARGQNSPLHFGNGTRLTVT.

This clone was counted once. The J gene is TRBJ2-1, the V gene TRBV4-1; 12 nucleotides align to TRBD2. The V gene end was trimmed by 4 bases and the J gene end by 8 bases; junction bases not matched to a gene: 3. This CDR3 has 14 residues. Germline-derived CDR1 and CDR2 are MGHRA and YSYEKL. CDR3 sequence (DNA): TGCGCCAGCAGCCGGGGACTAGCGGGCGATGAGCAGTTCTTC. Translating it yields CASSRGLAGDEQFF.

This clone has just one count. The V and J genes are TRBV12-5 and TRBJ1-2, with D unresolved. There are 14 residues in the CDR3. The germline V and J ends were trimmed by 8 bases and 8 bases, with 21 bases remaining between them. Germline CDR1 is LGHNT and CDR2 is FRNRAP. CDR3 protein: CASTPSAIGGGYTF. In nucleotides, the CDR3 is TGTGCTAGTACCCCGTCCGCCATAGGAGGCGGCTACACCTTC.

The chain is built from TRBV11-3 and TRBJ2-1; the D gene is possibly TRBD2 (6 bases). The CDR3 runs 16 residues. V lost 4 bases and J lost 3, with 16 bases in between. CDR1 is SGHNT and CDR2 is YENEEA in the germline V gene. CDR3 coding DNA: TGTGCCAGCAGCTCCAAGAGGGACTCCCTCTACAATGAGCAGTTCTTC. It translates to CASSSKRDSLYNEQFF.

V gene TRBV5-1 combines with J gene TRBJ1-2, with 9 bases identical to TRBD1. This CDR3 is 15 amino acids long. Unmatched junction bases numbered 8, after V lost 4 bases and J lost 4 bases. CDR1 and CDR2 from the germline V gene are SGHRS and YFSETQ. Written as DNA, the CDR3 is TGCGCCAGCAGCCCGGCGGGACAGGGAATCTATGGCTACACCTTC. The encoded protein is CASSPAGQGIYGYTF.

The J gene is TRBJ1-1, the V gene TRBV3-1 (or the pseudogene TRBV3-2); D gene uncertain. V was pared by 4 bases and J by 7 bases, with 19 bases between. CDR1 is LGHDT and CDR2 is YNNKEL in the germline V gene (reference sequence). CDR3 length: 15 amino acids. As DNA, the CDR3 is TGTGCCAGCAGCCCTTTGGTATTCGCTACGGGTGAAGCTTTCTTT. It specifies CASSPLVFATGEAFF.

The J gene is TRBJ1-5, the V gene TRBV5-1, with 7 bases aligning to TRBD1. Unmatched junction bases numbered 6, after V lost 0 bases and J lost 6 bases. CDR1 and CDR2 from the germline V gene are SGHRS and YFSETQ. The CDR3 is 15 amino acids. CDR3 region: CASSLATGPGQPQHF. DNA of the CDR3: TGCGCCAGCAGCTTGGCGACAGGGCCGGGTCAGCCCCAGCATTTT.

The chain uses TRBV19 and TRBJ2-7, with D tentatively TRBD2 (7 bases). CDR1 LNHDA and CDR2 SQIVND come from the germline V gene (reference sequence). There are 15 residues in the CDR3. V gave up 3 bases and J gave up 2 bases, with 14 bases separating them. For the CDR3, the DNA is TGTGCCAGTAGTATTAAGGGGGGGCCCCCCTACGAGCAGTACTTC. This sequence encodes CASSIKGGPPYEQYF.

The rearrangement links TRBV6-5 to TRBJ1-2; 10 positions match TRBD1. Germline loops: CDR1 MNHEY, CDR2 SVGAGI. V was pared by 2 bases and J by 8 bases, with 5 bases of the junction left unmatched. This CDR3 has 14 amino acids. The CDR3 here is CASSYGGTGDGYTF. CDR3 nucleotide sequence: TGTGCCAGCAGTTACGGGGGGACAGGGGACGGCTACACCTTC.

V usage is TRBV6-1 and J usage is TRBJ2-1; possibly TRBD2 for D (6 bases). The ends were cut back, 3 bases at V and 3 bases at J, with 15 bases in the middle. Germline CDR1 is MNHNS and CDR2 is SASEGT. The CDR3 contains 16 residues. The DNA of the CDR3 is TGTGCCAGCAGTGAGGGACTCGAAGAAAACTACAATGAGCAGTTCTTC. Translated, it gives CASSEGLEENYNEQFF.

This clone was seen only once. The gene calls are TRBV10-3 and TRBJ1-1, with D tentatively TRBD1 (5 bases). Trimming cost V 6 bases and J 6 bases, with 17 bases left between them. Per the germline V gene, CDR1 is ENHRY and CDR2 is SYGVKD. The CDR3 runs 14 residues. The CDR3 is CAIRGGDGGPEAFF. The DNA of the CDR3 is TGTGCCATCAGGGGGGGGGATGGAGGGCCTGAAGCTTTCTTT.

The chain employs TRBV7-9 and TRBJ1-6, with D tentatively TRBD1 (5 bases). The CDR3 loop spans 15 amino acids. Germline lookup yields CDR1 SEHNR and CDR2 FQNEAQ (reference sequence). V was shortened by 5 bases and J by 10 bases, with 18 bases between the two germline ends. The CDR3 DNA sequence: TGTGCCAGCAGCCCAAACCAAGGGGTTAACTCACCCCTCCACTTT. It yields the protein CASSPNQGVNSPLHF.

V usage is TRBV2 and J usage is TRBJ2-3, with 14 positions matching TRBD2. Trimming took 7 bases from V and 5 from J; bases not matched to a gene: 8. The CDR3 covers 16 residues. Germline CDR1 is SNHLY and CDR2 is FYNNEI. For the CDR3, the DNA is TGTGCCAGCAAATCGGGACTAGCGGGGGCGGGAGATACGCAGTATTTT. This sequence encodes CASKSGLAGAGDTQYF.

Comment on this clone: The junction does not match germline at one end; this may be a read error. The chain is built from TRBV14 and TRBJ2-1; D is perhaps TRBD2 (6 bases). Germline V gives CDR1 SGHDN, CDR2 FVKESK. The CDR3 has 16 residues. The CDR3 DNA is TGTGCCAGCAGCCCCCAAGTTACGGGAGTTCACAATGGGCAGTTCTTC. It is translated as CASSPQVTGVHNGQFF.

The chain combines TRBV19 with TRBJ2-1, with a tentative D call TRBD1 (6 bases). Germline CDR1 reads LNHDA; CDR2 reads SQIVND (reference sequence). The germline V and J ends were trimmed by 4 bases and 2 bases, with 15 bases remaining between them. CDR3 size: 16 residues. CDR3 loop: CASSSQQGFPYNEQFF. DNA for the CDR3: TGTGCCAGTAGTAGCCAACAGGGTTTCCCCTACAATGAGCAGTTCTTC.

This chain links TRBV28 with TRBJ1-5, with 8 bases lining up with TRBD1. This CDR3 spans 12 amino acids. Germline loops: CDR1 MDHEN, CDR2 SYDVKM. The V segment lost 9 bases and the J segment 7 bases; nucleotides outside the gene matches: 5. The CDR3 coding sequence is TGTGCCAGTCGACAGGGGAGCCAGCCCCAGCATTTT. Residues: CASRQGSQPQHF.